These 18 T cell receptor beta chains were all obtained from the same sample, sequenced in a study of blood T cell repertoires in COVID-19. Profiling relied on immunoSEQ multiplex PCR, and the TCRdb table lists in-frame clones only, not all of them. The sample contains about 120,000 clones, over 75% of which appear only once. Sequencing input: peripheral blood. The receptor source for this set is a man aged 55 to 69 with acute or convalescent COVID-19.

The V gene is TRBV11-2, the J gene TRBJ2-7, with 7 bases that match TRBD2. This CDR3 region has 14 residues. The trim removed 6 bases at V and 7 bases at J, leaving 12 bases unmatched. Per germline, CDR1 SGHAT and CDR2 FQNNGV. This CDR3 reads CASSWAGAAGEQYF. CDR3 DNA sequence: TGTGCCAGCAGTTGGGCGGGAGCCGCGGGGGAGCAGTACTTC.

This sequence joins TRBV28 and TRBJ1-4; 12 bases match TRBD1. The V segment lost 9 bases and the J segment 8 bases; nucleotides outside the gene matches: 19. This CDR3 comprises 18 residues. Germline V gene lookup returns CDR1 MDHEN and CDR2 SYDVKM. The CDR3 loop reads CASLSGDRGLSIGEKLFF. DNA for the CDR3: TGTGCCAGTCTTTCCGGGGACAGGGGGCTCTCGATTGGAGAAAAACTGTTTTTT.

The chain employs TRBV9 and TRBJ2-1; D is perhaps TRBD2 (6 bases). The germline V and J ends were trimmed by 5 bases and 7 bases, with 22 bases remaining between them. CDR1 is SGDLS, CDR2 YYNGEE, per germline. CDR3 size: 16 residues. The CDR3 region has the DNA TGTGCCAGCAGTCCCGATGGGGGAGGAGGTAGGAATGAGCAGTTCTTC. It encodes CASSPDGGGGRNEQFF.

The chain uses TRBV6-5 and TRBJ2-6; D possibly corresponds to TRBD1 (6 bases). The CDR3 spans 14 residues. V lost 6 bases, J lost 12 bases, and 18 bases lay in between. The V gene's germline CDR1 is MNHEY and CDR2 SVGAGI. CDR3 coding DNA: TGTGCCAGCAGGAGGGGGACACAGGTTGGCGTCCTGACTTTC. This translates into CASRRGTQVGVLTF.

This rearrangement joins TRBV28 to TRBJ1-5; no clear D gene. Germline V gene data show CDR1 as MDHEN and CDR2 as SYDVKM. V lost 3 bases and J lost 2, with 14 bases in between. This CDR3 is 16 amino acids long. CDR3 bases: TGTGCCAGCAGTTTGGCCTTTGCGGGAGGCAATCAGCCCCAGCATTTT. Translation: CASSLAFAGGNQPQHF.

This chain's CDR3 is CASSQEGGYEQYF. CDR3 coding DNA: TGTGCCAGCAGCCAAGAGGGGGGTTACGAGCAGTACTTC. The V and J genes are TRBV3-1 (or the pseudogene TRBV3-2) and TRBJ2-7; tentative D call: TRBD2 (6 bases). CDR1 LGHDT and CDR2 YNNKEL come from the germline V gene (reference sequence). The CDR3 covers 13 residues. Trimming took off 0 bases at V and 4 bases at J, with 7 bases between the two ends.

In the case of this clone: Different DNA sequences within this sample yield the same CDR3. The chain has TRBV19 and TRBJ2-2, with a tentative D call TRBD1 (5 bases). Trimming took 2 bases from V and 2 from J, leaving 9 bases between them. Looked up from germline, CDR1 is LNHDA and CDR2 is SQIVND (reference sequence). The CDR3 is 15 residues long. The CDR3 sequence is CASSIQGSNTGELFF. In DNA form, the CDR3 reads TGTGCCAGTAGTATACAGGGCTCCAACACCGGGGAGCTGTTTTTT.

A single count supports this clone. The chain has TRBV7-2 and TRBJ1-2; perhaps TRBD1 as D (5 bases). V was shortened by 3 bases and J by 4 bases, with 12 bases between the two germline ends. Germline loops: CDR1 SGHTA, CDR2 FQGNSA. The CDR3 runs 14 residues. The CDR3 DNA follows: TGTGCCAGCAGCTTCGGGGAGGGACCCTATGGCTACACCTTC. It translates to CASSFGEGPYGYTF.

CDR3 in DNA: TGTGCCAGCAGGCAGGGAGGTGGAAACACCATATATTTT. It yields the protein CASRQGGGNTIYF. The rearrangement uses TRBV6-5 and TRBJ1-3; TRBD1 is a possible D gene (5 bases). CDR1 MNHEY and CDR2 SVGAGI come from the germline V gene. The V gene lost 6 bases and the J gene lost 3 bases, with 9 bases spanning the gap. This CDR3 has 13 amino acids.

This chain connects TRBV12-3 or TRBV12-4 to TRBJ1-5; D is uncertain. The CDR3 extends over 12 amino acids. V was cut by 3 bases and J by 7 bases, with 7 bases left in between. As DNA, the CDR3 is TGTGCCAGCAGTTTTGTAGAACAGCCCCAGCATTTT. Its protein product is CASSFVEQPQHF.

This chain uses TRBV5-1 with TRBJ2-7, with TRBD1 matching over 8 bases. Per the germline V gene, CDR1 is SGHRS and CDR2 is YFSETQ. Losses at the gene ends were 1 base for V and 4 bases for J; bases not matched to a gene: 7. CDR3 size: 15 residues. The CDR3 loop reads CASSLTGDRGYEQYF. CDR3 coding DNA: TGCGCCAGCAGCTTGACGGGAGACAGGGGTTACGAGCAGTACTTC.

The V gene is TRBV21-1, the J gene TRBJ1-1; the table names TRBD1, a call not compared with the DNA. TRBV21-1 is described as a pseudogene. This CDR3 is 15 amino acids long. This CDR3 is CASSKVRGKNTEAFF. CDR3 bases: TGTGCCAGCAGCAAAGTAAGGGGGAAGAACACTGAAGCTTTCTTT.

V and J are TRBV14 and TRBJ1-3, with TRBD1 matching 9 bases. The junction had 1 base not matched to a gene; V was cut back by 2 bases and J by 2 bases. This CDR3 region has 15 residues. Looked up from germline, CDR1 is SGHDN and CDR2 is FVKESK. The CDR3 bases are TGTGCCAGCAGCCAAAGGACAGGGGCTGGAAACACCATATATTTT. It codes for CASSQRTGAGNTIYF.

This chain joins TRBV4-2 and TRBJ1-1; 7 nucleotides align to TRBD1. Trimming removed 5 bases from V and 0 bases from J; junction bases left unmatched: 12. CDR1 is LGHNA, CDR2 YNFKEQ, per germline. The CDR3 totals 17 residues. The CDR3 sequence: CASSAHRGTTMNTEAFF. The CDR3 bases are TGTGCCAGCAGCGCCCACAGGGGAACAACCATGAACACTGAAGCTTTCTTT.

The chain links TRBV21-1 to TRBJ2-6; whether TRBD1, the table's D call, matches the DNA was not checked. TRBV21-1 is reported as a pseudogene. This CDR3 has 16 amino acids. The CDR3 here is CASSPNQGSGANVLTF. In nucleotides, the CDR3 is TGTGCCAGCAGTCCCAACCAGGGTTCAGGGGCCAACGTCCTGACTTTC.

The chain carries TRBV28 and TRBJ2-1; TRBD1 matches 10 bases. There are 16 residues in the CDR3. V trimming: 6 bases; J trimming: 9 bases; junction bases outside the gene matches: 14. CDR1 and CDR2 from the germline V gene are MDHEN and SYDVKM. The CDR3 protein is CASSRIPGQGMGEQFF. CDR3 sequence (DNA): TGTGCCAGCAGCAGAATCCCGGGACAGGGGATGGGTGAGCAGTTCTTC.

The rearrangement joins TRBV6-5 to TRBJ1-4, with a tentative D call TRBD1 (5 bases). Germline CDR1 is MNHEY and CDR2 is SVGAGI. This CDR3 is built from 15 residues. Trimming left V 6 bases short and J 1 base short, with 12 bases between. CDR3 nucleotides: TGTGCCAGCAGCAGCCAGGGTGTAACTAATGAAAAACTGTTTTTT. Its protein is CASSSQGVTNEKLFF.

This rearrangement joins TRBV6-6 to TRBJ2-7; 8 bases align to TRBD2. Germline CDR1 and CDR2: MNHNY and SVGAGI (reference sequence). The CDR3 is made up of 16 amino acids. V lost 0 bases, J lost 6 bases, and 10 bases stayed unmatched. CDR3 DNA sequence: TGTGCCAGCAGTTACTCGAGTGAGCCTAGCGGGCTCGAGCAGTACTTC. Its translation is CASSYSSEPSGLEQYF.